Included here is one T cell receptor beta chain sequence, with context. Its target is not known. Germline values: CDR1 SGHRS, CDR2 YFSETQ. V lost 5 bases to trimming and J lost 2 bases; unmatched junction nucleotides: 7. This CDR3 has 15 amino acids. This sample is part of a study of siplizumab effects on memory and regulatory T cells. Study findings and constraints: Mappable alloreactive CD4+ clones averaged about 70% Treg-derived with siplizumab versus about 30% in controls. Greater diversity than memory cells seemed evident in naive T cells, which also appeared to be major alloresponse contributors. Proliferating siplizumab-culture Tregs lacked confirmation of suppressive function.

Per-sample assaying covered 85,000 to 100,000 TCR templates. Method: immunoSEQ multiplex PCR; TCRdb's copy keeps in-frame clones and lacks some. Of about 97,000 clones listed, about nine tenths are singletons. The sequence was obtained from a human donor in good health. Sequencing used non-Treg CD4+ T cells sorted from blood. The chain recombines TRBV5-1 with TRBJ2-1, with 7 bases identical to TRBD2. CDR3 region: CASRAGGTPYNEQFF. CDR3 bases: TGCGCCAGCAGGGCCGGGGGGACCCCCTACAATGAGCAGTTCTTC.